Presented here are 30 T cell receptor beta chains from one specimen sequenced in a study of response to subunit inactivated influenza vaccine. In TCRdb, the RT-PCR reads were re-called with MiXCR into one record per CDR3 protein. The table lists 650,000 to 800,000 distinct CDR3 sequences, roughly 14% of them singletons. The specimen was PBMCs from blood, collected 14 to 15 days before vaccination. These TCRs come from a man aged 45-65 years who received an inactivated influenza vaccine.

The J gene is TRBJ1-1, the V gene TRBV20-1, with unresolved D. The CDR3 extends over 14 amino acids. The V and J ends lost 6 bases and 8 bases respectively, with 22 bases between them. The germline gives CDR1 DFQATT, CDR2 SNEGSKA (reference sequence). The CDR3 region has the DNA TGCAGTGCCAACCCCTCCGGCAGGTCCTTAGAAGCTTTCTTT. It encodes CSANPSGRSLEAFF.

This clonotype was seen a single time. The chain links TRBV2 to TRBJ2-6; no reliable D call. The CDR3 is 14 amino acids. The V end was cut by 4 bases, the J end by 0 bases, with 4 bases between. The V gene's germline CDR1 is SNHLY and CDR2 FYNNEI. The CDR3 here is CASSGSSGANVLTF. The CDR3 nucleotides are TGTGCCAGCAGTGGTAGCTCTGGGGCCAACGTCCTGACTTTC.

This chain uses TRBV29-1 with TRBJ2-6; D is unresolved. CDR3 length: 13 amino acids. The ends were cut back, 5 bases at V and 6 bases at J, with 11 bases in the middle. The germline V gene encodes CDR1 SQVTM and CDR2 ANQGSEA. The CDR3 DNA reads TGCAGCGTTTTAAAGGGTTCGGCCAACGTCCTGACTTTC. Residues: CSVLKGSANVLTF.

This clonotype has a handful of counts. For the CDR3, the DNA is TGTGCCAGCAGCTGGGACAGGGGTACCTACGAGCAGTACTTC. As protein: CASSWDRGTYEQYF. The V and J genes are TRBV28 and TRBJ2-7; TRBD1 matches 10 bases. The CDR3 covers 14 residues. With V trimmed by 6 bases and J by 2 bases, 4 bases remained unmatched. CDR1 MDHEN and CDR2 SYDVKM come from the germline V gene.

The sample holds many counts of this clonotype. Sequence at one end of the junction differs from germline and may be a read error. The CDR3 sequence is CASSLGQGSYNEQFF. CDR3 coding DNA: TGTGCCAGCAGCTTAGGGCAGGGTTCCTACAATGAGCAGTTCTTC. The rearrangement uses TRBV12-3 or TRBV12-4 and TRBJ2-1; D possibly corresponds to TRBD1 (5 bases). The CDR3 covers 15 residues.

J is TRBJ2-3 and V is TRBV21-1; whether TRBD1, the table's D call, matches the DNA was not checked. TRBV21-1 is recorded as a pseudogene. The CDR3 runs to 17 residues. CDR3 residues: CASSKVGLRESTDTQYF. The CDR3 DNA is TGTGCCAGCAGCAAAGTCGGACTCAGGGAAAGCACAGATACGCAGTATTTT.

The rearrangement uses TRBV19 and TRBJ2-7; maybe TRBD2 (6 bases). Per germline, CDR1 LNHDA and CDR2 SQIVND (reference sequence). The CDR3 spans 15 residues. Trimming removed 5 bases at V and 2 bases at J, with 16 bases between. The CDR3 region has the DNA TGTGCCAGTAGTCCGGGAGACGTCGGCCCCTACGAGCAGTACTTC. It yields the protein CASSPGDVGPYEQYF.

V gene TRBV6-5 combines with J gene TRBJ1-1; D may be TRBD1 (6 bases). CDR1 and CDR2 from the germline V gene are MNHEY and SVGAGI. The CDR3 is 16 residues long. Trimming took 2 bases from V and 5 from J, leaving 18 bases between them. CDR3 sequence: CASSYRAGAPETEAFF. The CDR3 region has the DNA TGTGCCAGCAGTTACAGGGCAGGGGCCCCGGAGACTGAAGCTTTCTTT.

The V call is TRBV10-3, the J call TRBJ2-7; TRBD2 matches at 10 bases. CDR1 is ENHRY, CDR2 SYGVKD, per germline. After removal of 2 bases from V and 5 bases from J, the junction contained 6 bases not matched to a gene. The CDR3 extends over 15 amino acids. DNA of the CDR3: TGTGCCATCAGTGAGGGGCTAGCGGGAGTGGACGAGCAGTACTTC. Amino acid sequence: CAISEGLAGVDEQYF.

The chain is built from TRBV5-1 and TRBJ2-1, with 10 nucleotides matching TRBD1. The junction had 10 bases not matched to a gene; V was cut back by 4 bases and J by 6 bases. Germline-derived CDR1 and CDR2 are SGHRS and YFSETQ. This CDR3 contains 16 residues. CDR3 sequence: CASSVGGTGVGNEQFF. CDR3 DNA sequence: TGCGCCAGCAGCGTTGGTGGGACAGGGGTAGGCAATGAGCAGTTCTTC.

V and J are TRBV27 and TRBJ2-1; TRBD2 matches at 11 bases. CDR3 size: 21 residues. Germline CDR1 is MNHEY and CDR2 is SMNVEV (reference sequence). V trimming: 3 bases; J trimming: 1 base; junction bases outside the gene matches: 17. The CDR3 reads CASSFKMLAGGLSISYNEQFF. CDR3 sequence (DNA): TGTGCCAGCAGTTTCAAAATGCTAGCGGGGGGCTTATCTATTTCCTACAATGAGCAGTTCTTC.

This clonotype has more than one count but fewer than ten. V gene TRBV10-3 combines with J gene TRBJ2-6; D may be TRBD2 (6 bases). V gave up 9 bases and J gave up 1 base, with 16 bases separating them. Germline CDR1 and CDR2: ENHRY and SYGVKD. The CDR3 totals 16 residues. DNA of the CDR3: TGTGCCATATCTGACGTGGGGGGATCTGGGGCCAACGTCCTGACTTTC. Its protein is CAISDVGGSGANVLTF.

The chain has TRBV20-1 and TRBJ2-3; 9 bases fit TRBD2. The CDR3 runs to 14 residues. V gave up 1 base and J gave up 4 bases; unmatched junction bases: 3. Looked up from germline, CDR1 is DFQATT and CDR2 is SNEGSKA (reference sequence). The chain's CDR3 is CSARVIAGADTQYF. CDR3 DNA sequence: TGCAGTGCTAGAGTAATAGCGGGGGCAGATACGCAGTATTTT.

The chain recombines TRBV11-2 with TRBJ2-1; D possibly matches TRBD1 or TRBD2 (5 bases each). V lost 1 base, J lost 4 bases, and 11 bases lay in between. This CDR3 comprises 15 residues. CDR1 and CDR2 from the germline V gene are SGHAT and FQNNGV. Here the CDR3 reads CASSLVGGRYNEQFF. The CDR3 DNA sequence: TGTGCCAGCAGCTTAGTTGGGGGAAGGTACAATGAGCAGTTCTTC.

In this sample, this clonotype turned up a few times. The V call is TRBV6-1, the J call TRBJ2-2, with D unresolved. V was trimmed by 10 bases and J by 2 bases, leaving 11 bases between them. CDR3 size: 13 residues. CDR1 and CDR2 (germline): MNHNS, SASEGT. The CDR3 is CAIGQVNTGELFF. CDR3 nucleotide sequence: TGTGCCATCGGGCAGGTTAACACCGGGGAGCTGTTTTTT.

This clonotype was found a few times. V is TRBV18 and J is TRBJ2-5, with unresolved D. The CDR3 is 14 amino acids. Between the trimmed V and J ends, which lost 2 bases and 5 bases, there was a span of 12 bases. Germline V lookup: CDR1 KGHSH, CDR2 LQKENI. This chain's CDR3 is CASSPDPGRETQYF. The CDR3 nucleotides are TGTGCCAGCTCACCAGATCCAGGACGGGAGACCCAGTACTTC.

This clonotype turned up a few times. The V gene is TRBV2, the J gene TRBJ1-4; TRBD1 might be the D (5 bases). This CDR3 region has 12 residues. Germline CDR1 SNHLY, CDR2 FYNNEI. V was cut by 7 bases and J by 4 bases, with 7 bases left in between. As DNA, the CDR3 is TGTGCCAGCATAGGGGATAATGAAAAACTGTTTTTT. Amino acids: CASIGDNEKLFF.

This clonotype was picked up a small number of times. This chain connects TRBV28 to TRBJ2-7; TRBD1 or TRBD2 may be the D gene (5 bases each). V lost 0 bases and J 6 bases, leaving 6 bases between the germline ends. The CDR3 covers 12 residues. In germline, CDR1 is MDHEN, CDR2 SYDVKM. CDR3 in amino acids: CASSLWGTEQYF. In DNA, the CDR3 is TGTGCCAGCAGTTTATGGGGGACCGAGCAGTACTTC. Full variable domain (outside the CDR3, taken from reference TRBV28 and TRBJ2-7): DVKVTQSSRYLVKRTGEKVFLECVQDMDHENMFWYRQDPGLGLRLIYFSYDVKMKEKGDIPEGYSVSREKKERFSLILESASTNQTSMYLCASSLWGTEQYFGPGTRLTVT.

This clonotype was detected ten times or more. This chain uses TRBV7-8 with TRBJ2-1; D is perhaps TRBD1 (6 bases). With 1 base removed from V and 3 bases from J, the gap between germline ends came to 19 bases. The CDR3 covers 18 residues. CDR1 is SGHVS, CDR2 FQNEAQ, per germline. The CDR3 DNA sequence: TGTGCCAGCAGCTTAGAGGACTCAGGGGTTTCAAACTACAATGAGCAGTTCTTC. This encodes CASSLEDSGVSNYNEQFF.

Comment on this clonotype: A much larger clone sits a single nucleotide away, making a read error possible. The chain carries TRBV12-3 or TRBV12-4 and TRBJ1-6; D uncertain. The CDR3 totals 13 residues. DNA of the CDR3: TGTGGCAGCAGTCCTCGGGTGGGTTCACCCCTCCACTTT. Translating it yields CGSSPRVGSPLHF.

V and J are TRBV2 and TRBJ1-4; no clear D. This CDR3 contains 12 residues. Trimming left V 8 bases short and J 1 base short, with 5 bases between. Germline V CDR1 and CDR2: SNHLY, FYNNEI. The CDR3 sequence is CASSGTNEKLFF. For the CDR3, the DNA is TGTGCCAGCTCGGGAACTAATGAAAAACTGTTTTTT.

The chain employs TRBV24-1 and TRBJ2-1; 9 nucleotides align to TRBD2. CDR3 length: 14 amino acids. The germline gives CDR1 KGHDR, CDR2 SFDVKD. V shed 6 bases and J 7 bases; nucleotides not matched to a gene: 6. The CDR3 coding sequence is TGTGCCACCAGTTGGGCGGGAGGGCCGAATGAGCAGTTCTTC. Translation: CATSWAGGPNEQFF.

The genes are TRBV20-1 and TRBJ2-1, with TRBD2 as a possible D gene (5 bases). The CDR3 contains 16 residues. Germline V gives CDR1 DFQATT, CDR2 SNEGSKA (reference sequence). Deletions cut 0 bases from V and 0 bases from J, with 12 bases between. CDR3 in amino acids: CSARDARGSSYNEQFF. CDR3 DNA sequence: TGCAGTGCTAGAGATGCTCGGGGTAGCTCCTACAATGAGCAGTTCTTC.

This chain uses TRBV12-3 or TRBV12-4 with TRBJ1-4, with 8 bases fitting TRBD1. The CDR3 is 14 residues long. J was trimmed by 8 bases and V by 6 bases; bases with no gene match: 8. The CDR3 here is CASSWTGIGEKLFF. The CDR3 DNA follows: TGTGCCAGCAGCTGGACAGGGATCGGGGAAAAACTGTTTTTT.

The sample holds a few counts of this clonotype. This chain connects TRBV19 to TRBJ1-1; 7 bases agree with TRBD1. This CDR3 has 17 amino acids. CDR1 and CDR2 from the germline V gene are LNHDA and SQIVND (reference sequence). The V and J ends lost 4 bases and 3 bases, in that order; junction bases with no gene match: 14. Here the CDR3 DNA reads TGTGCCAGTAGTACCCGACCACTGACAGGGCAGGACACTGAAGCTTTCTTT. It is translated as CASSTRPLTGQDTEAFF.

This clonotype came up a few times. The chain joins TRBV4-1 to TRBJ1-3; D is uncertain. Per germline, CDR1 MGHRA and CDR2 YSYEKL. Deletions cut 0 bases from V and 4 bases from J, with 7 bases between. The CDR3 runs 14 residues. This chain's CDR3 is CASSQEFRGNTIYF. The DNA for the CDR3 is TGCGCCAGCAGCCAAGAGTTCAGGGGAAACACCATATATTTT.

V gene TRBV20-1 combines with J gene TRBJ2-1; no clear D gene. CDR1 is DFQATT and CDR2 is SNEGSKA in the germline V gene (reference sequence). V gave up 6 bases and J gave up 6 bases, with 12 bases separating them. The CDR3 contains 12 residues. The CDR3 DNA sequence: TGCAGTGCGCGGCTAGGCTCCAATGAGCAGTTCTTC. Translation: CSARLGSNEQFF.

The chain carries TRBV6-2 or TRBV6-3 and TRBJ1-5; the D gene is possibly TRBD1 (5 bases). V was clipped by 5 bases and J by 7 bases, with 15 bases between them. Looked up from germline, CDR1 is MNHEY and CDR2 is SVGEGT. This CDR3 region has 14 residues. The CDR3 sequence is CASSIPGTEQPQHF. CDR3 in DNA: TGTGCCAGCAGTATTCCGGGGACGGAGCAGCCCCAGCATTTT.

This clonotype has only a few counts. V is TRBV20-1 and J is TRBJ1-2, with 10 positions matching TRBD1. The CDR3 has 15 residues. Germline assignment: CDR1 DFQATT and CDR2 SNEGSKA (reference sequence). CDR3 bases: TGCAGCGGCTGGGACAGGGGCCGACTGCAGAACGGCTACACCTTC. Translation: CSGWDRGRLQNGYTF.

In this sample, this clonotype turned up a few times. The chain has TRBV25-1 and TRBJ2-1; 8 positions match TRBD2. Per germline, CDR1 MGHDK and CDR2 SYGVNS. Trimming cost V 0 bases and J 7 bases; bases outside gene matches: 8. The CDR3 has 16 amino acids. CDR3 sequence: CASSEYQAGVGNEQFF. CDR3 nucleotide sequence: TGTGCCAGCAGTGAATATCAAGCGGGAGTCGGGAATGAGCAGTTCTTC.